Following are 28 T cell receptor beta chains from one sample sequenced in a study of T-cell reconstitution after alpha-beta-depleted transplantation in children. A TCRbeta library incorporating unique molecular identifiers was prepared. TCRdb passed the PCR reads through MiXCR, listing each CDR3 protein once. Of around 190,000 distinct CDR3 sequences in the sample, about 7% were seen once. Here the sequenced sample was PBMCs, taken before TCRalphabeta/CD19-depleted stem cell transplant. The receptors originated from a boy aged 2 to 9 with acute lymphoblastic leukemia, due to receive a stem cell transplant.

There are a few counts of this clonotype. The chain couples TRBV5-1 to TRBJ2-2, with D perhaps given as TRBD1 or TRBD2 (5 bases each). V lost 4 bases, J lost 0 bases, and 13 bases lay in between. Germline lookup yields CDR1 SGHRS and CDR2 YFSETQ. This CDR3 has 16 residues. In nucleotides, the CDR3 is TGCGCCAGCAGCACATCCGGGGCGCCGAACACCGGGGAGCTGTTTTTT. As protein: CASSTSGAPNTGELFF.

The CDR3 sequence is CASSYSWGQGEQYF. In nucleotides, the CDR3 is TGTGCCAGCAGTTACTCGTGGGGACAGGGCGAGCAGTACTTC. The chain combines TRBV6-5 with TRBJ2-7; 9 bases agree with TRBD1. The germline gives CDR1 MNHEY, CDR2 SVGAGI. This CDR3 contains 14 residues. V lost 0 bases and J lost 6; bases outside the gene matches: 3.

This clonotype was observed many times. This rearrangement joins TRBV27 to TRBJ2-7; 9 positions match TRBD1. This CDR3 has 14 residues. V was clipped by 6 bases and J by 2 bases; unmatched bases: 5. In germline, CDR1 is MNHEY, CDR2 SMNVEV (reference sequence). The DNA of the CDR3 is TGTGCCAGCAGATTTGGACAGGGGACCTACGAGCAGTACTTC. Amino acids: CASRFGQGTYEQYF.

The chain couples TRBV29-1 to TRBJ1-1; perhaps TRBD1 as D (6 bases). V lost 2 bases and J lost 0, with 22 bases in between. CDR3 length equals 18 residues. Germline CDR1 and CDR2: SQVTM and ANQGSEA. The CDR3 is CSVELRGRGGGLNTEAFF. DNA for the CDR3: TGCAGCGTTGAACTAAGGGGACGGGGGGGCGGTTTGAACACTGAAGCTTTCTTT.

This clonotype was counted ten times or more. The chain links TRBV28 to TRBJ1-1; D may be TRBD1 (6 bases). Looked up from germline, CDR1 is MDHEN and CDR2 is SYDVKM. There are 17 residues in the CDR3. V shed 6 bases and J shed 0 bases, with 20 bases lying between them. CDR3 loop: CASSDVQPGALNTEAFF. As DNA, the CDR3 is TGTGCCAGCAGCGACGTCCAGCCAGGGGCTTTGAACACTGAAGCTTTCTTT.

The chain combines TRBV29-1 with TRBJ2-5; D remains ambiguous. This CDR3 is 12 amino acids long. Germline CDR1 SQVTM, CDR2 ANQGSEA. V shed 4 bases and J shed 2 bases, with 8 bases lying between them. The CDR3 spells CSVARQQETQYF. The CDR3 region has the DNA TGCAGCGTTGCCCGGCAGCAAGAGACCCAGTACTTC. Combining the CDR3 with reference TRBV29-1 and TRBJ2-5 gives the whole variable domain SAVISQKPSRDICQRGTSLTIQCQVDSQVTMMFWYRQQPGQSLTLIATANQGSEATYESGFVIDKFPISRPNLTFSTLTVSNMSPEDSSIYLCSVARQQETQYFGPGTRLLVL.

This clonotype was seen ten or more times. This chain links TRBV5-1 with TRBJ1-6; D gene uncertain. Germline V lookup: CDR1 SGHRS, CDR2 YFSETQ. The CDR3 length is 15 residues. Trimming pared 4 bases from V and 9 bases from J, leaving 17 bases between. The DNA for the CDR3 is TGCGCCAGCAGCCCACTCGCCGTTGTTGCTTCACCCCTCCACTTT. It codes for CASSPLAVVASPLHF.

CDR3 region: CASSEQGARGYTF. CDR3 bases: TGTGCCAGCAGTGAACAGGGGGCACGTGGCTACACCTTC. The chain uses TRBV28 and TRBJ1-2; 9 positions agree with TRBD1. Germline V lookup: CDR1 MDHEN, CDR2 SYDVKM. Trimming removed 5 bases from V and 7 bases from J; junction bases left unmatched: 5. The CDR3 contains 13 residues.

The gene calls are TRBV6-2 or TRBV6-3 and TRBJ1-5; TRBD1 might be the D (5 bases). V lost 3 bases and J lost 7, with 16 bases in between. CDR1 and CDR2 (germline): MNHEY, SVGEGT. The CDR3 totals 15 residues. The CDR3 is CASSYDSLALQPQHF. The CDR3 DNA follows: TGTGCCAGCAGTTATGACAGCCTCGCCCTCCAGCCCCAGCATTTT.

This chain joins TRBV6-2 or TRBV6-3 and TRBJ2-7; possibly TRBD1 for D (6 bases). Trimming stripped 5 bases from V and 6 bases from J, with 8 bases between. CDR3 length: 11 amino acids. The germline V gene encodes CDR1 MNHEY and CDR2 SVGEGT. The CDR3 is CASSNRVEQYF. The CDR3 coding sequence is TGTGCCAGCAGTAACAGGGTCGAGCAGTACTTC.

This clonotype was recorded many times. V and J are TRBV28 and TRBJ2-7, with D tentatively TRBD1 or TRBD2 (5 bases each). CDR3 size: 13 residues. V was trimmed by 10 bases and J by 0 bases, leaving 13 bases between them. CDR1 and CDR2 from the germline V gene are MDHEN and SYDVKM. This CDR3 reads CAIWDVSSYEQYF. The CDR3 nucleotides are TGTGCCATTTGGGACGTAAGCTCCTACGAGCAGTACTTC.

This clonotype occurred a few times. The rearrangement links TRBV7-2 to TRBJ2-5; TRBD2 might be the D (6 bases). Trimming removed 3 bases from V and 5 bases from J, with 13 bases in between. The CDR3 loop spans 14 amino acids. CDR1 and CDR2 (germline): SGHTA, FQGNSA. CDR3 DNA sequence: TGTGCCAGCAGCTTTGAAGCGACTAGGGAGACCCAGTACTTC. This encodes CASSFEATRETQYF.

This clonotype was counted only a few times. The chain uses TRBV5-1 and TRBJ2-3, with 11 bases fitting TRBD2. J lost 2 bases, V lost 0 bases, and 5 bases had no gene match. The V gene's germline CDR1 is SGHRS and CDR2 YFSETQ. The CDR3 has 17 residues. This CDR3 reads CASSLAGTSGPTDTQYF. The CDR3, as DNA: TGCGCCAGCAGCTTGGCCGGGACTAGCGGTCCCACAGATACGCAGTATTTT.

This clonotype has a handful of counts. This chain links TRBV5-6 with TRBJ2-3; possibly TRBD1 for D (6 bases). Germline V gene data show CDR1 as SGHDT and CDR2 as YYEEEE. This CDR3 contains 15 residues. Trimming removed 1 base from V and 0 bases from J, with 9 bases in between. The CDR3 loop is CASSLSGASTDTQYF. In DNA form, the CDR3 reads TGTGCCAGCAGCTTGTCAGGGGCGAGCACAGATACGCAGTATTTT.

The chain has TRBV7-2 and TRBJ2-7, with D hard to call. The CDR3 spans 13 residues. Germline-derived CDR1 and CDR2 are SGHTA and FQGNSA. V was shortened by 2 bases and J by 3 bases, with 8 bases between the two germline ends. The CDR3 loop is CASSLLPLYEQYF. In DNA form, the CDR3 reads TGTGCCAGCAGCTTACTCCCGCTCTACGAGCAGTACTTC.

This clonotype occurred many times. The V gene is TRBV10-3, the J gene TRBJ2-2, with a weak D call TRBD2 (6 bases). Germline V gene data show CDR1 as ENHRY and CDR2 as SYGVKD. This CDR3 spans 16 amino acids. V lost 1 base and J lost 0, with 9 bases in between. The CDR3 DNA is TGTGCCATCAGTGAGTATGGCGGGACGAACACCGGGGAGCTGTTTTTT. Encoded protein: CAISEYGGTNTGELFF.

This clonotype appeared a few times. The genes are TRBV14 and TRBJ2-1; D is possibly TRBD1 (6 bases). Germline-derived CDR1 and CDR2 are SGHDN and FVKESK. Trimming stripped 2 bases from V and 3 bases from J, with 11 bases between. This CDR3 contains 15 residues. DNA of the CDR3: TGTGCCAGCAGCCAATTGGGACAACTCTACAATGAGCAGTTCTTC. It translates to CASSQLGQLYNEQFF.

Turning to this clonotype: Given a much more abundant clone one base away, this may be a read error. This chain connects TRBV7-2 to TRBJ2-3, with D unclear. The V gene's germline CDR1 is SGHTA and CDR2 FQGNSA. The CDR3 has 15 amino acids. The CDR3 bases are TGTGCCAGCAGCTTTTTAGTAAGCAGCACAGATAGGCAGTATTTT. Its translation: CASSFLVSSTDRQYF.

This clonotype is medium-sized. The V and J genes are TRBV3-1 and TRBJ2-3; D is undetermined. V was cut by 1 base and J by 2 bases, with 13 bases left in between. Germline V CDR1 and CDR2: LGHDT, YNNKEL (reference sequence). The CDR3 length is 16 residues. The DNA of the CDR3 is TGTGCCAGCAGCCAAGTTGACGAGATACCCACAGATACGCAGTATTTT. Its protein product is CASSQVDEIPTDTQYF.

This clonotype has a count of ten or more. The rearrangement links TRBV4-3 to TRBJ2-5; TRBD2 aligns across 10 bases. The CDR3 contains 16 residues. CDR1 and CDR2 (germline): LGHNA, YSLEER. V trimming: 3 bases; J trimming: 2 bases; junction bases outside the gene matches: 6. The CDR3 here is CASSQNEAGGQETQYF. The CDR3, as DNA: TGCGCCAGCAGCCAGAACGAAGCGGGGGGGCAAGAGACCCAGTACTTC.

This clonotype was counted ten times or more. The chain has TRBV20-1 and TRBJ2-4; D not resolved. Germline assignment: CDR1 DFQATT and CDR2 SNEGSKA (reference sequence). CDR3 size: 13 residues. Trimming cost V 6 bases and J 0 bases, with 9 bases left between them. The CDR3 DNA reads TGCAGTGCCTTGTTCCTAGCCAAAAACATTCAGTACTTC. Protein: CSALFLAKNIQYF.

This clonotype occurred a few times. The chain uses TRBV7-2 and TRBJ2-7, with D uncertain. The CDR3 extends over 12 amino acids. The germline CDR1 and CDR2 sequences are SGHTA and FQGNSA. Between the trimmed V and J ends, which lost 3 bases and 3 bases, there was a span of 6 bases. CDR3 region: CASSLTLYEQYF. Written as DNA, the CDR3 is TGTGCCAGCAGCTTGACCCTCTACGAGCAGTACTTC.

This clonotype came up many times. This chain uses TRBV20-1 with TRBJ2-1, with D maybe TRBD2 (6 bases). V lost 5 bases and J 1 base, leaving 15 bases between the germline ends. The CDR3 runs to 15 residues. Germline V lookup: CDR1 DFQATT, CDR2 SNEGSKA (reference sequence). CDR3 sequence: CSAAGTPISYNEQFF. The CDR3 DNA sequence: TGCAGTGCTGCAGGGACTCCTATTTCCTACAATGAGCAGTTCTTC.

This clonotype was seen a few times. The chain uses TRBV7-2 and TRBJ1-2; the D gene is possibly TRBD1 (5 bases). Trimming stripped 5 bases from V and 8 bases from J, with 15 bases between. CDR3 length: 13 residues. CDR1 SGHTA and CDR2 FQGNSA come from the germline V gene. CDR3 sequence reads: CASSGRGEEGYTF. CDR3 DNA sequence: TGTGCCAGCAGCGGAAGAGGGGAGGAGGGCTACACCTTC.

J is TRBJ2-1 and V is TRBV19; 13 bases align to TRBD2. Looked up from germline, CDR1 is LNHDA and CDR2 is SQIVND (reference sequence). The CDR3 contains 15 residues. V lost 7 bases, J lost 7 bases, and 7 bases stayed unmatched. In DNA, the CDR3 is TGTGCCAGTAAGCGGACTAGCGGGAGTCAGAATGAGCAGTTCTTC. Translated, it gives CASKRTSGSQNEQFF.

In this sample, this clonotype turned up many times. V is TRBV9 and J is TRBJ2-6; D not resolved. Germline CDR1 reads SGDLS; CDR2 reads YYNGEE. The CDR3 is 14 residues long. The V and J ends lost 1 base and 2 bases respectively, with 4 bases between them. The CDR3 region is CASSVNPGANVLTF. CDR3 nucleotide sequence: TGTGCCAGCAGCGTAAATCCTGGGGCCAACGTCCTGACTTTC.

This chain uses TRBV28 with TRBJ2-2; 8 bases are shared with TRBD1. This CDR3 is built from 14 residues. J was trimmed by 6 bases and V by 10 bases; bases with no gene match: 10. Germline V lookup: CDR1 MDHEN, CDR2 SYDVKM. The CDR3 nucleotides are TGTGCCACCATCGGACAGGGAAGGCCCGGGGAGCTGTTTTTT. Translated: CATIGQGRPGELFF.

The chain links TRBV20-1 to TRBJ2-1; 7 nucleotides agree with TRBD2. The germline CDR1 and CDR2 sequences are DFQATT and SNEGSKA (reference sequence). The V gene end was trimmed by 2 bases and the J gene end by 10 bases; junction bases not matched to a gene: 23. The CDR3 contains 18 residues. The CDR3 spells CSARPLPGREPHRGEQFF. The CDR3 nucleotides are TGCAGTGCTAGACCTCTCCCCGGGCGGGAGCCCCACCGAGGGGAGCAGTTCTTC.